These 29 T cell receptor beta chains were sequenced from one sample in a study of T cell responses to AZD1222 COVID-19 vaccine. Clones were read by immunoSEQ multiplex PCR, and TCRdb kept only the in-frame ones, dropping some. The repertoire includes around 75,000 clones, about 87% of them detected once, and over 8% sits in the top ten. Sequencing was performed on peripheral blood, taken 28 days after the second dose of the MenACWY control vaccine. These receptors all stem from an adult who received the MenACWY meningococcal vaccine as a control.

This chain links TRBV7-7 with TRBJ1-3; D gene unclear. Germline V gene data show CDR1 as SSHAT and CDR2 as FNYEAQ (reference sequence). The CDR3 loop spans 15 amino acids. The V and J ends lost 5 bases and 2 bases respectively, with 13 bases between them. This CDR3 is CASSPSLVTGNTIYF. The CDR3 DNA follows: TGTGCCAGCAGCCCCTCCCTTGTGACTGGAAACACCATATATTTT.

The chain uses TRBV5-1 and TRBJ2-3; 8 bases align to TRBD1. V shed 3 bases and J 5 bases; nucleotides not matched to a gene: 14. Germline CDR1 reads SGHRS; CDR2 reads YFSETQ. The CDR3 consists of 17 residues. CDR3 sequence reads: CASSSTPGQGGKDTQYF. CDR3 coding DNA: TGCGCCAGCAGCTCGACCCCTGGACAGGGCGGGAAAGATACGCAGTATTTT.

The chain joins TRBV5-1 to TRBJ1-1, with D possibly being TRBD1 (5 bases). The V gene lost 3 bases and the J gene lost 7 bases, with 31 bases spanning the gap. Germline V gene lookup returns CDR1 SGHRS and CDR2 YFSETQ. The CDR3 is 19 residues long. The CDR3 DNA reads as TGCGCCAGCAGCTCCACAGGTGTGGGGGGACTAGGAAGGACTGGTGAAGCTTTCTTT. Its translation: CASSSTGVGGLGRTGEAFF.

CDR3 DNA: TGTGCCAGTACCGGACAGGGTAATGAAAAACTGTTTTTT. It translates to CASTGQGNEKLFF. This rearrangement joins TRBV19 to TRBJ1-4; 8 bases align to TRBD1. The CDR3 spans 13 residues. Germline assignment: CDR1 LNHDA and CDR2 SQIVND (reference sequence). V trimming: 7 bases; J trimming: 4 bases; junction bases outside the gene matches: 2.

The CDR3 sequence: CASSQVGSYNSPLHF. The CDR3 DNA is TGTGCCAGCAGCCAAGTGGGATCCTATAATTCACCCCTCCACTTT. The chain is built from TRBV14 and TRBJ1-6; D not certain. CDR1 is SGHDN, CDR2 FVKESK, per germline. Trimming stripped 1 base from V and 1 base from J, with 5 bases between. The CDR3 totals 15 residues.

The chain has TRBV6-2 or TRBV6-3 and TRBJ1-1, with no clear D. The CDR3 runs 11 residues. Trimming pared 6 bases from V and 7 bases from J, leaving 9 bases between. Germline CDR1 reads MNHEY; CDR2 reads SVGEGT. The CDR3 loop reads CASSRTGEAFF. The CDR3 nucleotides are TGTGCCAGCAGCCGGACGGGTGAAGCTTTCTTT.

V usage is TRBV7-9 and J usage is TRBJ1-2; D perhaps matches TRBD1 (6 bases). Between the trimmed V and J ends, which lost 5 bases and 1 base, there was a span of 8 bases. The germline V gene encodes CDR1 SEHNR and CDR2 FQNEAQ (reference sequence). CDR3 length: 13 amino acids. This CDR3 is CASSGGHNYGYTF. CDR3 coding DNA: TGTGCCAGCAGCGGGGGGCATAACTATGGCTACACCTTC.

This rearrangement joins TRBV28 to TRBJ2-7; D gene ambiguous. The CDR3 contains 12 residues. Germline-derived CDR1 and CDR2 are MDHEN and SYDVKM. V gave up 6 bases and J gave up 4 bases, with 10 bases separating them. The CDR3 DNA reads TGTGCCAGCAGCAGTACAGCGTACGAGCAGTACTTC. It codes for CASSSTAYEQYF.

This clone was recorded once. V is TRBV4-3 and J is TRBJ1-4, with a weak D call TRBD1 (6 bases). The CDR3 sequence is 16 residues long. CDR1 is LGHNA and CDR2 is YSLEER in the germline V gene. Trimming cost V 4 bases and J 0 bases, with 12 bases left between them. The CDR3 DNA follows: TGCGCCAGCAGCCGCAAGAACAGGGCAACTAATGAAAAACTGTTTTTT. Its protein product is CASSRKNRATNEKLFF.

The chain combines TRBV7-2 with TRBJ1-3; D is possibly TRBD1 (6 bases). CDR3 length: 15 amino acids. V lost 4 bases to trimming and J lost 2 bases, with 12 bases between them. Germline CDR1 is SGHTA and CDR2 is FQGNSA. For the CDR3, the DNA is TGTGCCAGCAGCTCTTACAGGGAAGCTGGAAACACCATATATTTT. The encoded protein is CASSSYREAGNTIYF.

The chain has TRBV29-1 and TRBJ2-1; D is uncertain. V lost 3 bases and J 5 bases, leaving 5 bases between the germline ends. CDR1 and CDR2 from the germline V gene are SQVTM and ANQGSEA. The CDR3 has 11 residues. CDR3: CSVDTDNEQFF. The CDR3 DNA sequence: TGCAGCGTTGATACGGACAATGAGCAGTTCTTC.

This chain joins TRBV30 and TRBJ1-2, with 11 bases matching TRBD1. There are 14 residues in the CDR3. Germline CDR1 is GTSNPN and CDR2 is SVGIG (reference sequence). Unmatched junction bases numbered 2, after V lost 2 bases and J lost 3 bases. CDR3 protein: CAWSWTGGYYGYTF. CDR3 coding DNA: TGTGCCTGGAGTTGGACAGGGGGCTACTATGGCTACACCTTC.

A single count supports this clone. The rearrangement joins TRBV9 to TRBJ1-6; possibly TRBD1 for D (6 bases). The CDR3 runs 17 residues. The germline V gene has CDR1 SGDLS and CDR2 YYNGEE. V lost 4 bases and J 7 bases, leaving 21 bases between the germline ends. Written as DNA, the CDR3 is TGTGCCAGCAGCCCTTACAGGGACGAGTGGGGAAATTCACCCCTCCACTTT. Its protein product is CASSPYRDEWGNSPLHF.

The rearrangement uses TRBV21-1 and TRBJ1-5. TRBV21-1 is a pseudogene locus. The CDR3 is 13 amino acids. Here the CDR3 DNA reads TGTGCCAGCGGGACGGTTAGCAATCAGCCCCAGCATTTT. Protein sequence: CASGTVSNQPQHF.

V and J are TRBV6-5 and TRBJ1-2; no definite D call. The V gene lost 6 bases and the J gene lost 2 bases, with 13 bases spanning the gap. The CDR3 consists of 14 residues. The germline gives CDR1 MNHEY, CDR2 SVGAGI. CDR3 nucleotides: TGTGCCAGCAGGGGTTTGACTGCAAACTATGGCTACACCTTC. Translated: CASRGLTANYGYTF.

The chain recombines TRBV19 with TRBJ1-5, with 12 bases fitting TRBD1. This CDR3 comprises 17 residues. J gave up 6 bases and V 4 bases, and 10 bases lay outside the gene matches. Looked up from germline, CDR1 is LNHDA and CDR2 is SQIVND (reference sequence). The CDR3 loop is CASSTRGTGGASQPQHF. The CDR3 DNA follows: TGTGCCAGTAGTACCCGAGGGACAGGGGGCGCTTCTCAGCCCCAGCATTTT.

The rearrangement joins TRBV2 to TRBJ2-3; no reliable D call. Germline-derived CDR1 and CDR2 are SNHLY and FYNNEI. This CDR3 is 12 amino acids long. V lost 5 bases and J lost 3, with 6 bases in between. CDR3 sequence reads: CASSSATDTQYF. The CDR3 DNA follows: TGTGCCAGCAGTTCGGCTACAGATACGCAGTATTTT.

The chain carries TRBV6-2 or TRBV6-3 and TRBJ1-5; D not resolved. Trimming took off 6 bases at V and 6 bases at J, with 9 bases between the two ends. The germline CDR1 and CDR2 sequences are MNHEY and SVGEGT. CDR3 size: 12 residues. As DNA, the CDR3 is TGTGCCAGCAGCCAGCGTAGTCAGCCCCAGCATTTT. Translating it yields CASSQRSQPQHF.

The chain carries TRBV19 and TRBJ1-2, with 8 bases matching TRBD1. Trimming took 6 bases from V and 3 from J; bases not matched to a gene: 6. CDR3 length: 14 amino acids. The germline V gene encodes CDR1 LNHDA and CDR2 SQIVND (reference sequence). The CDR3 nucleotides read TGTGCCAGTAGCGACAGGGGCCAGGACTATGGCTACACCTTC. Protein: CASSDRGQDYGYTF.

The V call is TRBV24-1, the J call TRBJ1-5, with TRBD1 matching over 10 bases. The CDR3 runs 15 residues. CDR1 and CDR2 (germline): KGHDR, SFDVKD. Losses at the gene ends were 3 bases for V and 6 bases for J; bases not matched to a gene: 4. The CDR3, as DNA: TGTGCCACCAGTGATGGACAGGGGGGGGGTCAGCCCCAGCATTTT. Translation: CATSDGQGGGQPQHF.

The chain is built from TRBV6-5 and TRBJ2-7, with D tentatively TRBD1 (6 bases). The CDR3 totals 15 residues. Per germline, CDR1 MNHEY and CDR2 SVGAGI. The V end was cut by 4 bases, the J end by 5 bases, with 18 bases between. The CDR3 nucleotides read TGTGCCAGCAGTTCCCCGGGACATGGGTCTGACGAGCAGTACTTC. As protein: CASSSPGHGSDEQYF.

V usage is TRBV6-5 and J usage is TRBJ2-3, with D perhaps matching TRBD1 (5 bases). Trimming cost V 11 bases and J 1 base, with 16 bases left between them. The CDR3 loop spans 14 amino acids. Germline V gene lookup returns CDR1 MNHEY and CDR2 SVGAGI. The CDR3 DNA reads TGTGCCGGGGCTTTGTCGGGCCGCACAGATACGCAGTATTTT. Its protein is CAGALSGRTDTQYF.

The V gene is TRBV6-1, the J gene TRBJ2-1; 7 bases fit TRBD1. V gave up 5 bases and J gave up 10 bases; unmatched junction bases: 5. Germline V lookup: CDR1 MNHNS, CDR2 SASEGT. The CDR3 covers 12 residues. CDR3 DNA sequence: TGTGCCAGCAGTCAAAGGGACAGCGAGCAGTTCTTC. Its translation: CASSQRDSEQFF.

The rearrangement joins TRBV4-2 to TRBJ2-4, with TRBD2 matching over 11 bases. CDR3 length equals 20 residues. Germline V gene sequence: CDR1 LGHNA, CDR2 YNFKEQ. V lost 0 bases to trimming and J lost 2 bases; unmatched junction nucleotides: 12. The CDR3 loop is CASSQDPSGGFPLSKNIQYF. CDR3 DNA sequence: TGTGCCAGCAGCCAAGATCCTAGCGGGGGGTTCCCCCTTTCCAAAAACATTCAGTACTTC.

This chain uses TRBV29-1 with TRBJ2-1; either TRBD1 or TRBD2 may fit D (5 bases each). In germline, CDR1 is SQVTM, CDR2 ANQGSEA. V lost 5 bases and J lost 0, with 17 bases in between. The CDR3 covers 16 residues. Here the CDR3 DNA reads TGCAGCGTTCGTTTTTACCAGGGAGACTCCTACAATGAGCAGTTCTTC. As protein: CSVRFYQGDSYNEQFF.

This rearrangement joins TRBV5-1 to TRBJ1-5; D gene unclear. This CDR3 contains 15 residues. Trimming took 0 bases from V and 1 from J, leaving 8 bases between them. Germline V CDR1 and CDR2: SGHRS, YFSETQ. This CDR3 is CASSLAPGSNQPQHF. The DNA for the CDR3 is TGCGCCAGCAGCTTGGCCCCTGGAAGCAATCAGCCCCAGCATTTT.

The chain combines TRBV3-1 (or the pseudogene TRBV3-2) with TRBJ2-6; TRBD2 agrees at 8 bases. CDR3 length equals 18 residues. Trimming at V came to 1 base and at J to 1 base, leaving 6 bases not matched to a gene. Germline CDR1 is LGHDT and CDR2 is YNNKEL (reference sequence). The CDR3, as DNA: TGTGCCAGCAGCCAAGCGGGGGGGCTACTTTCTGGGGCCAACGTCCTGACTTTC. It encodes CASSQAGGLLSGANVLTF.

The chain links TRBV6-5 to TRBJ2-1, with 9 bases matching TRBD2. This CDR3 spans 15 amino acids. V was pared by 6 bases and J by 4 bases, with 7 bases of the junction left unmatched. Germline CDR1 is MNHEY and CDR2 is SVGAGI. As DNA, the CDR3 is TGTGCCAGCAGCTTGAGCGGGGGGCAATACAATGAGCAGTTCTTC. Protein product: CASSLSGGQYNEQFF.

Here the CDR3 reads CASSWVGKETQYF. The DNA of the CDR3 is TGTGCCAGCAGCTGGGTGGGGAAAGAGACCCAGTACTTC. The chain recombines TRBV7-2 with TRBJ2-5; D is uncertain. The germline V and J ends were trimmed by 4 bases and 3 bases, with 9 bases remaining between them. The CDR3 is 13 residues long. The germline V gene has CDR1 SGHTA and CDR2 FQGNSA.